The following is a T cell receptor (beta chain) sequence with its context. What it binds is unknown. The sample contains more than one DNA sequence encoding this CDR3. V was clipped by 1 base and J by 5 bases, with 8 bases between them. The CDR3 spans 14 residues. Germline assignment: CDR1 SGHVS and CDR2 FNYEAQ. Naive CD8 cells lacked CD45RO and underwent positive selection for CCR7, leaving out terminally differentiated effector memory CD45RA+ cells. Adult donors, all healthy and HIV-negative, had no recent acute infections or vaccinations. The data were taken from a study of shared clonotypes between healthy human individuals. Study background: For every donor, three CD4 naive, three CD4 memory, two CD8 naive and one CD8 memory plates were used.

Study results and caveats: Sorted-subset sequencing, rarefaction showed, was incomplete despite large depth.

Measured with immunoSEQ multiplex PCR; TCRdb has only the in-frame clones, and not every one. The table has more than 2 million clones, just under 95% seen once. The chain uses TRBV7-6 and TRBJ2-2; D unresolved. Sequenced: naive CD8+ T cells from PBMCs. The sequence came from a man between 18 and 35 years old in good health. Some clones in this sample may be carry-over from other donors' samples. The CDR3 nucleotides read TGTGCCAGCAGCTTAGTCGGCGAAACCGGGGAGCTGTTTTTT. Protein: CASSLVGETGELFF.